The 30 T cell receptor beta chains reported below all come from one sample, sequenced in a study of T cell responses to AZD1222 COVID-19 vaccine. Using immunoSEQ multiplex PCR, the repertoire was profiled, and TCRdb retains in-frame clones only, with some absent. The sample lists about 140,000 clones; roughly 92% were seen once. Sequences were derived from peripheral blood, sampled on day 0 of AZD1222 vaccination. The receptors were sampled from an adult in good health.

Comment on this clone: The identical CDR3 is also encoded by other nucleotide sequences in the sample. The J gene is TRBJ1-1, the V gene TRBV28, with no clear D. The germline V gene has CDR1 MDHEN and CDR2 SYDVKM. The CDR3 is 14 amino acids. V was cut by 2 bases and J by 0 bases, with 7 bases left in between. CDR3 sequence reads: CASSLGQMNTEAFF. As DNA, the CDR3 is TGTGCCAGCAGTTTAGGGCAGATGAACACTGAAGCTTTCTTT. The variable domain in full, completed from reference TRBV28 and TRBJ1-1, reads DVKVTQSSRYLVKRTGEKVFLECVQDMDHENMFWYRQDPGLGLRLIYFSYDVKMKEKGDIPEGYSVSREKKERFSLILESASTNQTSMYLCASSLGQMNTEAFFGQGTRLTVV.

This clone was seen a single time. The chain is built from TRBV11-2 and TRBJ1-3; D uncertain. Germline V gives CDR1 SGHAT, CDR2 FQNNGV. The CDR3 consists of 15 residues. The V gene lost 3 bases and the J gene lost 0 bases, with 9 bases spanning the gap. This CDR3 reads CASSFLAGSGNTIYF. The DNA of the CDR3 is TGTGCCAGCAGCTTTCTTGCCGGCTCTGGAAACACCATATATTTT.

The chain joins TRBV5-1 to TRBJ1-2; D perhaps matches TRBD1 (5 bases). Germline-derived CDR1 and CDR2 are SGHRS and YFSETQ. CDR3 length: 15 amino acids. The V end lost 1 base, the J end lost 8 bases, and 18 bases lay between the germline ends. CDR3 protein: CASSLPAGGSSGYTF. The CDR3 DNA reads TGCGCCAGCAGCTTGCCGGCGGGGGGGAGCAGCGGCTACACCTTC.

This chain uses TRBV5-1 with TRBJ2-1; 8 positions agree with TRBD2. The CDR3 has 14 amino acids. The V segment lost 1 base and the J segment 10 bases; nucleotides outside the gene matches: 7. CDR1 and CDR2 from the germline V gene are SGHRS and YFSETQ. The CDR3 nucleotides read TGCGCCAGCAGCTTGACAGCGGGAGCTGACGAGCAGTTCTTC. It specifies CASSLTAGADEQFF.

The J gene is TRBJ2-2, the V gene TRBV5-1; 7 bases fit TRBD1. This CDR3 has 14 amino acids. Losses at the gene ends were 2 bases for V and 4 bases for J; bases not matched to a gene: 2. Per germline, CDR1 SGHRS and CDR2 YFSETQ. The DNA for the CDR3 is TGCGCCAGCAGCTTAACAGGGGCCACCGGGGAGCTGTTTTTT. It encodes CASSLTGATGELFF.

This clone showed up just once. The chain couples TRBV14 to TRBJ2-1; TRBD2 agrees at 11 bases. V shed 3 bases and J 7 bases; nucleotides not matched to a gene: 11. The germline V gene has CDR1 SGHDN and CDR2 FVKESK. CDR3 length equals 17 residues. CDR3 sequence reads: CASSQHLAGGPGNEQFF. The DNA of the CDR3 is TGTGCCAGCAGCCAGCACTTAGCGGGAGGGCCGGGGAATGAGCAGTTCTTC. Looking up the rest from reference TRBV14 and TRBJ2-1 gives the full variable domain: EAGVTQFPSHSVIEKGQTVTLRCDPISGHDNLYWYRRVMGKEIKFLLHFVKESKQDESGMPNNRFLAERTGGTYSTLKVQPAELEDSGVYFCASSQHLAGGPGNEQFFGPGTRLTVL.

CDR3 DNA: TGTGCCAGCAGTGCCCACCCCTGGGACAGGGTCTACGAGCAGTACTTC. Encoded protein: CASSAHPWDRVYEQYF. This chain uses TRBV6-1 with TRBJ2-7; 9 bases are shared with TRBD1. The CDR3 spans 16 residues. The V and J ends lost 4 bases and 3 bases, in that order; junction bases with no gene match: 10. Germline V gene sequence: CDR1 MNHNS, CDR2 SASEGT.

The chain is built from TRBV12-3 or TRBV12-4 and TRBJ1-2; D gene uncertain. The CDR3 has 12 amino acids. Trimming pared 6 bases from V and 12 bases from J, leaving 17 bases between. The CDR3 spells CASRRETYLHTF. DNA for the CDR3: TGTGCCAGCAGGAGAGAGACCTATCTTCACACCTTC.

The chain couples TRBV19 to TRBJ2-7; TRBD2 matches at 11 bases. The germline gives CDR1 LNHDA, CDR2 SQIVND (reference sequence). V lost 3 bases to trimming and J lost 7 bases; unmatched junction nucleotides: 5. The CDR3 contains 14 residues. The CDR3 DNA reads TGTGCCAGTAGTATTTCAACTAGCGGGAGTGAGCAGTACTTC. Protein sequence: CASSISTSGSEQYF.

V is TRBV27 and J is TRBJ1-1; 7 nucleotides line up with TRBD1. Trimming at V came to 5 bases and at J to 4 bases, leaving 10 bases not matched to a gene. Germline V gene sequence: CDR1 MNHEY, CDR2 SMNVEV (reference sequence). The CDR3 loop spans 15 amino acids. The CDR3 DNA is TGTGCCAGCAGTAGACACAACCAGGGGGGCACTGAAGCTTTCTTT. Encoded protein: CASSRHNQGGTEAFF.

This clone was found once. This chain joins TRBV28 and TRBJ2-1; 12 bases align to TRBD2. Per germline, CDR1 MDHEN and CDR2 SYDVKM. The length of the CDR3 is 16 residues. Trimming at V came to 5 bases and at J to 7 bases, leaving 9 bases not matched to a gene. CDR3 sequence reads: CASSLQTSGSRNEQFF. The CDR3 DNA reads TGTGCCAGCAGTCTACAGACTAGCGGGAGTCGGAATGAGCAGTTCTTC.

The V gene is TRBV4-1, the J gene TRBJ1-2; the match to TRBD1 covers 7 bases. The trim removed 3 bases at V and 4 bases at J, leaving 11 bases unmatched. The germline V gene encodes CDR1 MGHRA and CDR2 YSYEKL. This CDR3 comprises 16 residues. In DNA form, the CDR3 reads TGCGCCAGCAGCCAGGGTTGGGACAGCGGGATCTATGGCTACACCTTC. As protein: CASSQGWDSGIYGYTF.

J is TRBJ2-5 and V is TRBV7-3; the D gene is possibly TRBD2 (5 bases). Germline CDR1 reads SGHTA; CDR2 reads FQGTGA. Trimming took off 5 bases at V and 5 bases at J, with 21 bases between the two ends. The CDR3 runs to 16 residues. The DNA of the CDR3 is TGTGCCAGCAGCCCGGGGAAAGGCTCATACGGGGAGACCCAGTACTTC. Translating gives CASSPGKGSYGETQYF.

V is TRBV28 and J is TRBJ1-5; D unresolved. The germline V and J ends were trimmed by 5 bases and 1 base, with 3 bases remaining between them. The CDR3 covers 12 residues. Germline CDR1 MDHEN, CDR2 SYDVKM. The CDR3 DNA follows: TGTGCCAGCAGTACAAGCAATCAGCCCCAGCATTTT. Residues: CASSTSNQPQHF.

This chain uses TRBV4-1 with TRBJ2-7; D gene ambiguous. Trimming took off 2 bases at V and 1 base at J, with 18 bases between the two ends. The CDR3 sequence is 17 residues long. Germline V gives CDR1 MGHRA, CDR2 YSYEKL. For the CDR3, the DNA is TGCGCCAGCAGCCAACCAACCGTTCCCAAAGGTTCCTACGAGCAGTACTTC. It encodes CASSQPTVPKGSYEQYF.

The genes are TRBV3-1 (or the pseudogene TRBV3-2) and TRBJ2-7; a possible D gene is TRBD1 (6 bases). The CDR3 is made up of 14 amino acids. Trimming took 4 bases from V and 5 from J, leaving 15 bases between them. Germline loops: CDR1 LGHDT, CDR2 YNNKEL (reference sequence). DNA for the CDR3: TGTGCCAGCAGCCTTTGGGGACAACAAAACGAGCAGTACTTC. Translated: CASSLWGQQNEQYF.

This clone appeared a few times. The chain combines TRBV10-3 with TRBJ2-7; D is unresolved. V was cut by 0 bases and J by 2 bases, with 23 bases left in between. This CDR3 comprises 19 residues. Germline CDR1 ENHRY, CDR2 SYGVKD. The DNA of the CDR3 is TGTGCCATCAGTGAGTCCCTTTTTGGGCCTTCAGACACCACCTACGAGCAGTACTTC. Encoded protein: CAISESLFGPSDTTYEQYF.

This chain links TRBV6-5 with TRBJ1-2; TRBD1 aligns across 8 bases. Trimming at V came to 6 bases and at J to 4 bases, leaving 10 bases not matched to a gene. The CDR3 is 15 residues long. CDR1 is MNHEY and CDR2 is SVGAGI in the germline V gene. The DNA for the CDR3 is TGTGCCAGCAGCCGGACAGGGTCCTCTCTCTATGGCTACACCTTC. Protein: CASSRTGSSLYGYTF.

This clone appeared once. The rearrangement links TRBV13 to TRBJ2-7; D gene ambiguous. CDR1 and CDR2 from the germline V gene are PRHDT and FYEKMQ (reference sequence). V lost 0 bases and J 7 bases, leaving 10 bases between the germline ends. This CDR3 has 13 residues. The CDR3 nucleotides are TGTGCCAGCAGCTTAGGCCGGGTAGGGGAGCAGTACTTC. Translating it yields CASSLGRVGEQYF.

This chain joins TRBV4-1 and TRBJ2-1, with 13 bases lining up with TRBD2. Germline trimming cut 5 bases from V and 4 bases from J; bases unmatched to any gene: 14. The germline V gene encodes CDR1 MGHRA and CDR2 YSYEKL. This CDR3 spans 19 amino acids. The CDR3 loop is CASSTRLAGGVPSYNEQFF. The CDR3 DNA is TGCGCCAGCAGCACTCGACTAGCGGGAGGTGTACCGTCATACAATGAGCAGTTCTTC.

The chain recombines TRBV27 with TRBJ2-1; D unclear. V dropped 1 base and J dropped 4 bases, with 20 bases sitting between them. Looked up from germline, CDR1 is MNHEY and CDR2 is SMNVEV (reference sequence). The length of the CDR3 is 18 residues. CDR3 in amino acids: CASSLWARRVMVYNEQFF. The CDR3 DNA is TGTGCCAGCAGTTTATGGGCCCGACGGGTGATGGTTTACAATGAGCAGTTCTTC.

The V and J genes are TRBV5-1 and TRBJ2-1, with a tentative D call TRBD2 (5 bases). The V end was cut by 0 bases, the J end by 4 bases, with 14 bases between. Per germline, CDR1 SGHRS and CDR2 YFSETQ. The CDR3 totals 16 residues. The CDR3 sequence is CASSLVPGSRYNEQFF. The CDR3, as DNA: TGCGCCAGCAGCTTGGTCCCGGGGAGTAGGTACAATGAGCAGTTCTTC.

Remarks on this clone: A read error may account for a junction end that differs from germline. This chain's CDR3 is CASSPTGATASTDTQYF. CDR3 sequence (DNA): TGTGCTAGCAGTCCGACCGGGGCTACGGCCTCGACAGATACGCAGTATTTT. V is TRBV7-7 and J is TRBJ2-3; D could derive from TRBD1 or TRBD2 (5 bases each). Germline V gene data show CDR1 as SSHAT and CDR2 as FNYEAQ (reference sequence). This CDR3 contains 17 residues.

This sequence joins TRBV5-4 and TRBJ1-2; 8 bases are a match to TRBD1. The CDR3 runs to 15 residues. V lost 0 bases, J lost 4 bases, and 5 bases stayed unmatched. Germline loops: CDR1 SGHNT, CDR2 YYREEE (reference sequence). CDR3 loop: CASSLGQGAFYGYTF. The CDR3 region has the DNA TGTGCCAGCAGCTTGGGGCAGGGGGCTTTCTATGGCTACACCTTC.

The chain employs TRBV28 and TRBJ2-7; TRBD1 agrees at 8 bases. Germline V gives CDR1 MDHEN, CDR2 SYDVKM. The junction had 5 bases not matched to a gene; V was cut back by 6 bases and J by 4 bases. This CDR3 contains 13 residues. The CDR3 DNA follows: TGTGCCAGCAGGATGACAGGGGTGTACGAGCAGTACTTC. Translated, it gives CASRMTGVYEQYF.

The rearrangement uses TRBV11-2 and TRBJ1-1; D gene unclear. CDR3 length: 12 residues. V lost 4 bases and J lost 11, with 14 bases in between. CDR1 and CDR2 (germline): SGHAT, FQNNGV. CDR3 nucleotides: TGTGCCAGCAGCTCCGGAGTATTTCGGGCTTTCTTT. Its translation is CASSSGVFRAFF.

The table lists this clone with a few counts. The same CDR3 also results from other DNA sequences found in this sample. The chain couples TRBV28 to TRBJ2-7; perhaps D is TRBD1 or TRBD2 (5 bases each). Germline CDR1 MDHEN, CDR2 SYDVKM. The CDR3 has 13 amino acids. V was pared by 10 bases and J by 4 bases, with 17 bases between. Here the CDR3 reads CATRAGSLYEQYF. The CDR3 DNA sequence: TGTGCCACCCGGGCAGGGAGTTTGTACGAGCAGTACTTC. Supplemented by reference TRBV28 and TRBJ2-7, the full variable domain reads DVKVTQSSRYLVKRTGEKVFLECVQDMDHENMFWYRQDPGLGLRLIYFSYDVKMKEKGDIPEGYSVSREKKERFSLILESASTNQTSMYLCATRAGSLYEQYFGPGTRLTVT.

The genes are TRBV11-3 and TRBJ2-1; 12 bases line up with TRBD2. The CDR3 has 16 amino acids. Germline CDR1 reads SGHNT; CDR2 reads YENEEA. Trimming at V came to 1 base and at J to 4 bases, leaving 2 bases not matched to a gene. The CDR3 spells CASSLAGTSGYNEQFF. CDR3 nucleotide sequence: TGTGCCAGCAGCTTAGCGGGGACTAGCGGGTACAATGAGCAGTTCTTC.

J is TRBJ2-1 and V is TRBV6-1, with 7 bases identical to TRBD2. The CDR3 runs to 16 residues. The germline CDR1 and CDR2 sequences are MNHNS and SASEGT. The J segment lost 7 bases and the V segment lost 3 bases, leaving 12 bases of the junction unmatched. CDR3 in DNA: TGTGCCAGCAGTGACCTGGCAGGGAGGGTTATAAATGAGCAGTTCTTC. It specifies CASSDLAGRVINEQFF.

This clone was found a few times. This rearrangement joins TRBV27 to TRBJ2-7; unclear D gene. The V gene lost 2 bases and the J gene lost 0 bases, with 14 bases spanning the gap. Germline CDR1 and CDR2: MNHEY and SMNVEV (reference sequence). There are 16 residues in the CDR3. CDR3 sequence (DNA): TGTGCCAGCAGTTTAGCGTCGGGTCCTCCCTCCTACGAGCAGTACTTC. Residues: CASSLASGPPSYEQYF.